This T cell receptor (beta chain) was recovered during a study of T cell responses to AZD1222 COVID-19 vaccine. Repertoires were generated with immunoSEQ multiplex PCR, while TCRdb's copy carries only in-frame clones and drops some. The profile shows about 220,000 clones, about 92% of them singletons. This clone was found once. CDR3 size: 15 residues. Germline values: CDR1 MNHEY, CDR2 SVGAGI. Trimming cost V 5 bases and J 5 bases, with 18 bases left between them. The TCR was taken from an adult in good health. The chain recombines TRBV6-5 with TRBJ1-1, with D possibly TRBD1 on 5 matching bases. The sequenced sample was peripheral blood, obtained on day 0 of MenACWY control vaccination. CDR3 nucleotide sequence: TGTGCCAGCAGTCGCGGCGGGGGAGGTCGGACTGAAGCTTTCTTT. This codes for CASSRGGGGRTEAFF.